This entry concerns a single TCR beta chain. Use of 60 Vbeta and 13 Jbeta primers characterized the PCR. Sequenced by immunoSEQ multiplex PCR; TCRdb stores in-frame clones only, minus some. The sample comprises over 80,000 clones, about 70% of which are singletons, and about 14% rests with the top ten. V was pared by 3 bases and J by 4 bases, with 3 bases of the junction left unmatched. The germline CDR1 and CDR2 sequences are SEHNR and FQNEAQ (reference sequence). The CDR3 is made up of 15 amino acids. These data come from a study of cytomegalovirus exposure and HLA in healthy donors. This chain uses TRBV7-9 with TRBJ1-4; the match to TRBD1 covers 9 bases. Input material: PBMCs. This TCR derives from a woman aged 65 to 85 in good health and CMV-seropositive. CDR3 sequence (DNA): TGTGCCAGCAGCTTCCTGGGACAGGGTAATGAAAAACTGTTTTTT. This encodes CASSFLGQGNEKLFF.